A selection of T cell receptor beta chains follows, all from one sample in a study of blood T cell repertoires in COVID-19. Profiled with immunoSEQ multiplex PCR; TCRdb holds only in-frame clones, not every one. The sample includes 400,000 to 450,000 clones, about nine tenths of them seen just once. The specimen was peripheral blood. These receptors all stem from a woman aged 25 to 45 with active or convalescent COVID-19. Both conserved end residues are part of each CDR3. A D gene is named only where the DNA matches it firmly. Only part of the rows carry a size: once, few, many, or a class if the clone is expanded.

>NA|TRBD1|TRBV27|TRBJ2-7
CASSPRTGKFEQYF
TGTGCCAGCAGTCCCCGGACAGGGAAATTCGAGCAGTACTTC
>NA|TRBD1|TRBV2|TRBJ1-2
CASSGTGPIYGYTF
TGTGCCAGCAGTGGGACAGGGCCCATCTATGGCTACACCTTC
>NA|NA|TRBV27|TRBJ1-1
CASRPGTRGRIPFF
TGTGCCAGCAGACCCGGGACCAGGGGCCGGATACCTTTCTTT
>few|NA|TRBV6-4|TRBJ2-2
CASSDAGQNTGELFF
TGTGCCAGCAGTGACGCGGGGCAAAACACCGGGGAGCTGTTTTTT
>NA|TRBD2|TRBV7-2|TRBJ2-2
CASSDSGRARTGELFF
TGTGCCAGCAGTGATAGCGGGAGGGCGAGGACCGGGGAGCTGTTTTTT
>NA|TRBD1|TRBV24-1|TRBJ1-5
CATSRQGEDNQPQHF
TGTGCCACCAGCCGACAGGGGGAAGACAATCAGCCCCAGCATTTT
>few|NA|TRBV6-4|TRBJ2-1
CASSDSLGGHNEQFF
TGTGCCAGCAGTGATTCCCTCGGGGGTCACAATGAGCAGTTCTTC
>NA|NA|TRBV15|TRBJ1-1
CATSRDGRMSF
TGTGCCACCAGCAGAGATGGTCGAATGAGCTTT
>NA|TRBD1|TRBV5-5|TRBJ1-2
CASSLPGTGGRGYTF
TGTGCCAGCAGCTTACCCGGGACAGGGGGTCGGGGCTACACCTTC
>once|NA|TRBV11-2|TRBJ2-5
CASTLAVQETQYF
TGTGCCAGCACCTTAGCCGTCCAAGAGACCCAGTACTTC
>NA|NA|TRBV7-2|TRBJ1-5
CASSLPGVPQHF
TGTGCCAGCAGCTTGCCCGGGGTACCCCAGCATTTT